Following are 14 T cell receptor beta chains from one sample sequenced in a study of cytomegalovirus exposure and HLA in healthy donors. A multiplex PCR was run with 60 Vbeta primers and 13 Jbeta primers. Sequencing used immunoSEQ multiplex PCR; TCRdb keeps in-frame clones, though not all of them. Of around 150,000 clones in the sample, about 76% are singletons; the top ten hold 3% to 4%. Sample: PBMCs. The receptors come from a human donor in good health.

The chain uses TRBV7-2 and TRBJ1-4, with TRBD1 as a possible D gene (6 bases). CDR3 length: 15 amino acids. Trimming left V 1 base short and J 5 bases short, with 11 bases between. Germline V CDR1 and CDR2: SGHTA, FQGNSA. The CDR3 protein is CASSLVPGDNEKLFF. In DNA form, the CDR3 reads TGTGCCAGCAGCTTAGTCCCAGGGGACAATGAAAAACTGTTTTTT. The entire variable domain, with the rest obtained from reference TRBV7-2 and TRBJ1-4, is as follows: GAGVSQSPSNKVTEKGKDVELRCDPISGHTALYWYRQSLGQGLEFLIYFQGNSAPDKSGLPSDRFSAERTGGSVSTLTIQRTQQEDSAVYLCASSLVPGDNEKLFFGSGTQLSVL.

The J gene is TRBJ2-2, the V gene TRBV18; perhaps TRBD1 as D (6 bases). CDR3 length equals 16 residues. Deletions cut 2 bases from V and 4 bases from J, with 14 bases between. The germline gives CDR1 KGHSH, CDR2 LQKENI. Written as DNA, the CDR3 is TGTGCCAGCTCACCAGATCCAGGGGCGGGCACCGGGGAGCTGTTTTTT. It specifies CASSPDPGAGTGELFF.

The chain employs TRBV9 and TRBJ2-5; 7 bases are shared with TRBD1. Germline-derived CDR1 and CDR2 are SGDLS and YYNGEE. The trim removed 3 bases at V and 0 bases at J, leaving 2 bases unmatched. The CDR3 runs 14 residues. This CDR3 reads CASSAGTDQETQYF. For the CDR3, the DNA is TGTGCCAGCAGCGCAGGGACAGACCAAGAGACCCAGTACTTC.

The chain is built from TRBV2 and TRBJ2-6; D perhaps matches TRBD1 (5 bases). The germline V gene has CDR1 SNHLY and CDR2 FYNNEI. V dropped 7 bases and J dropped 3 bases, with 13 bases sitting between them. This CDR3 has 15 amino acids. This chain's CDR3 is CASKEGVFGANVLTF. In nucleotides, the CDR3 is TGTGCCAGCAAGGAAGGGGTCTTTGGGGCCAACGTCCTGACTTTC.

This chain links TRBV4-3 with TRBJ2-5; 7 nucleotides align to TRBD1. The DNA matches TRBJ2-7 better at its end, which makes the J call doubtful. This CDR3 has 16 residues. Germline CDR1 LGHNA, CDR2 YSLEER. CDR3 loop: CASSGVGTDSSYEQYF. DNA for the CDR3: TGCGCCAGCAGCGGGGTGGGGACAGATAGTTCCTACGAGCAGTACTTC.

This clone was seen a single time. Mismatch with germline at one junction end may stem from a read error. The J gene is TRBJ2-3, the V gene TRBV11-2, with D tentatively TRBD1 (5 bases). The CDR3 loop spans 14 amino acids. Germline-derived CDR1 and CDR2 are SGHAT and FQNNGV. The CDR3 DNA reads as TGTGCCAGCAGCTTAGAGTTTGTCCCCGACAGCGACTCATTT. It codes for CASSLEFVPDSDSF.

The gene calls are TRBV9 and TRBJ2-1, with D tentatively TRBD2 (5 bases). Germline CDR1 is SGDLS and CDR2 is YYNGEE. Trimming left V 7 bases short and J 0 bases short, with 11 bases between. This CDR3 has 14 residues. DNA of the CDR3: TGTGCCAGCTCCGGACTCAGCTCCTACAATGAGCAGTTCTTC. It encodes CASSGLSSYNEQFF.

The chain joins TRBV2 to TRBJ2-3; 8 bases match TRBD1. J was trimmed by 0 bases and V by 5 bases; bases with no gene match: 13. The CDR3 is 18 residues long. CDR1 is SNHLY, CDR2 FYNNEI, per germline. The CDR3 region has the DNA TGTGCCAGCAGTCCAAGGACAGGGAGCGGATCTAGCACAGATACGCAGTATTTT. Translating gives CASSPRTGSGSSTDTQYF.

This clone was found a few times. The V call is TRBV25-1, the J call TRBJ2-7; 13 nucleotides line up with TRBD2. Germline V CDR1 and CDR2: MGHDK, SYGVNS. This CDR3 is 15 amino acids long. Trimming took 9 bases from V and 5 from J; bases not matched to a gene: 10. The CDR3, as DNA: TGTGCCAGTCGACTAGCGGGGGGTGGGATCCACGAGCAGTACTTC. Translation gives CASRLAGGGIHEQYF.

The chain couples TRBV30 to TRBJ1-2; D is ambiguous. The CDR3 is made up of 12 amino acids. V was cut by 2 bases and J by 1 base, with 5 bases left in between. CDR1 GTSNPN and CDR2 SVGIG come from the germline V gene (reference sequence). CDR3 amino acids: CAWSNSNYGYTF. In DNA, the CDR3 is TGTGCCTGGAGTAACAGTAACTATGGCTACACCTTC.

The rearrangement links TRBV19 to TRBJ2-5, with 9 nucleotides matching TRBD2. CDR1 and CDR2 (germline): LNHDA, SQIVND (reference sequence). V shed 10 bases, J shed 5 bases, and the junction held 11 bases outside the gene matches. The CDR3 contains 14 residues. The chain's CDR3 is CATSLGTSWETQYF. DNA for the CDR3: TGTGCCACCTCCCTGGGGACTAGCTGGGAGACCCAGTACTTC.

CDR3 sequence: CASSLIAGSVHEQYF. The CDR3 DNA reads as TGTGCCAGCAGCCTTATAGCGGGATCAGTTCATGAGCAGTACTTC. The V call is TRBV11-2, the J call TRBJ2-7; 8 bases line up with TRBD2. Germline V lookup: CDR1 SGHAT, CDR2 FQNNGV. Trimming at V came to 5 bases and at J to 7 bases, leaving 13 bases not matched to a gene. This CDR3 is 15 amino acids long. The whole variable domain, remainder taken from reference TRBV11-2 and TRBJ2-7, is EAGVAQSPRYKIIEKRQSVAFWCNPISGHATLYWYQQILGQGPKLLIQFQNNGVVDDSQLPKDRFSAERLKGVDSTLKIQPAKLEDSAVYLCASSLIAGSVHEQYFGPGTRLTVT.

This chain links TRBV13 with TRBJ2-7; D ambiguous. Germline values: CDR1 PRHDT, CDR2 FYEKMQ (reference sequence). The CDR3 loop spans 14 amino acids. V was cut by 0 bases and J by 5 bases, with 11 bases left in between. CDR3 region: CASSLGRLTHEQYF. The CDR3 bases are TGTGCCAGCAGCTTAGGGAGACTCACCCACGAGCAGTACTTC.

V gene TRBV5-1 combines with J gene TRBJ1-2; no clear D. The length of the CDR3 is 13 residues. CDR1 and CDR2 (germline): SGHRS, YFSETQ. V lost 3 bases, J lost 6 bases, and 12 bases lay in between. DNA of the CDR3: TGCGCCAGCAGCTCGGCGGGGAGGGATGGCTACACCTTC. This gives the protein CASSSAGRDGYTF.